This TCR beta chain appears in the sequencing data of a study of T-cell reconstitution after alpha-beta-depleted transplantation in children. This clonotype was recorded at least ten times. Preparing the TCRbeta library involved the use of unique molecular identifiers. TCRdb ran MiXCR on the PCR reads and lists one entry per CDR3 protein. This table holds 640,000 or so distinct CDR3 sequences, approximately 15% found once. CDR3 length: 16 amino acids. V lost 0 bases and J lost 2, with 17 bases in between. CDR1 and CDR2 (germline): DFQATT, SNEGSKA (reference sequence). This TCR came from a human donor who donated a stem cell graft to a child with acute myeloid leukemia. V gene TRBV20-1 combines with J gene TRBJ2-7, with a tentative D call TRBD1 (5 bases). Here the sequenced sample was PBMCs from the stem cell graft donor, taken from the stem cell graft. The CDR3 DNA is TGCAGTGCTAGAGATTTCGTCGGACATGACCCCTACGAGCAGTACTTC. This sequence encodes CSARDFVGHDPYEQYF.